This T cell receptor beta chain was profiled in a study of vaccination effects on CD4 cells after COVID-19. Study in general: Participants received two doses of either the BNT162b2 or mRNA-1273 vaccine.

The method was immunoSEQ multiplex PCR; TCRdb's version includes in-frame clones alone and lacks a portion of them. This table holds some 14,000 clones, 76% found once. The V end lost 4 bases, the J end lost 4 bases, and 10 bases lay between the germline ends. CDR3 size: 13 residues. The germline gives CDR1 MNHEY, CDR2 SMNVEV (reference sequence). Antigen-specific CD4+ T cells were first expanded with viral peptide pools by the ViraFEST assay and only then sequenced. Scientists isolated CD4+ T cells after a roughly 9-day culture period ended. In regard to this clone: Its antigen remains unidentified.

This receptor was identified in a human donor who received a COVID-19 vaccine. Sequences were derived from CD4+ T cells from PBMCs cultured with HCoV-229E spike peptides, sampled before COVID-19 vaccination. The rearrangement links TRBV27 to TRBJ1-2; D is possibly TRBD1 (6 bases). The CDR3 loop is CASSSTGPYGYTF. CDR3 DNA: TGTGCCAGCAGTTCGACAGGACCCTATGGCTACACCTTC.